This T cell receptor (beta chain) was identified in a study of early T cells in non-severe SARS-CoV-2 infection. Study overall: Sequenced material consisted of bulk RNA (from unsorted whole blood), and chains were unpaired. General observations from the study: Matching with VDJdb favored anti-spike CD8 responses (missing private and CD4 specificities).

In the library, individual cDNA molecules carried attached unique molecular identifiers. TCRdb reprocessed the 5' RACE reads with MiXCR, giving one entry per CDR3 protein. The top ten clones hold about 7% of a sample with about 25,000 distinct CDR3 sequences, approximately 5.1% of them seen once. The sample holds many counts of this clonotype. Its antigen is as yet unknown. V lost 3 bases, J lost 2 bases, and 1 base stayed unmatched. This CDR3 spans 15 amino acids. Germline loops: CDR1 LGHDT, CDR2 YNNKEL (reference sequence). Source material: whole blood. The genes are TRBV3-1 and TRBJ2-7; 13 bases map to TRBD2. This TCR derives from an adult who was a healthcare worker with PCR-confirmed SARS-CoV-2 infection or an uninfected control (not recorded which). Written as DNA, the CDR3 is TGTGCCAGCAGCCAGGGACTAGCGGGACCCTACGAGCAGTACTTC. Protein product: CASSQGLAGPYEQYF.